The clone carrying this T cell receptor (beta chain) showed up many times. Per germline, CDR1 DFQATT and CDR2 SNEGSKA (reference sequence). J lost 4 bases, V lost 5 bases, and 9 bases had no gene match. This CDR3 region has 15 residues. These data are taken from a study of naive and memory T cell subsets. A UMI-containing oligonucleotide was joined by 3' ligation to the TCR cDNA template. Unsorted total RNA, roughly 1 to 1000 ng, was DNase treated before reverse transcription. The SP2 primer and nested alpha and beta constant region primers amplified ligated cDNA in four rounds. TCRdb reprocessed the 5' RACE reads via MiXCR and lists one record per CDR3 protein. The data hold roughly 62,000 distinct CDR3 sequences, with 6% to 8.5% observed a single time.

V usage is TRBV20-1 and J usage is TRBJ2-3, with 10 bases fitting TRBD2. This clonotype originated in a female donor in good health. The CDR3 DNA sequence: TGCAGTGCTCCCCCTAGCGGGAGCCCATCAGATACGCAGTATTTT. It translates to CSAPPSGSPSDTQYF.